This T cell receptor beta chain appears in the sequencing data of a study of blood T cell repertoires in COVID-19. Study-level background: Material from acute and convalescent COVID-19 was sourced from the United States, Italy and Spain. T cells, B-cell-depleted T cells, or PBMCs supplied cDNA or gDNA.

V was trimmed by 2 bases and J by 5 bases, leaving 15 bases between them. This CDR3 is 16 amino acids long. Germline V CDR1 and CDR2: SGHVS, FNYEAQ. Under the authors' procedure: Nucleated cell number was recorded as an estimate derived from reference gene primer amplification. Sequenced by immunoSEQ multiplex PCR; TCRdb stores in-frame clones only, minus some. D and trimming come from the DNA, and the V and J calls and clone size come from that table. The repertoire has about 84,000 clones, nearly 85% of them found once; the top ten carry 29%. This clonotype was obtained from a woman of 80 years or more with acute or convalescent COVID-19. The chain has TRBV7-6 and TRBJ2-2; D is perhaps TRBD2 (6 bases). The sample consisted of peripheral blood. For the CDR3, the DNA is TGTGCCAGCAGCTTAACCTCCGTAGCGGCGACCGGGGAGCTGTTTTTT. Residues: CASSLTSVAATGELFF.